This TCR beta chain was recovered during a study of beta chain features in type 1 diabetes. Findings and limits, study-wide: Type 1 diabetes patients showed fewer insertions and more deletions at VDJ junctions. Patients and controls would share equally any PCR tilt toward shorter templates.

Every isolated RNA sample was fully reverse transcribed, so sequencing captured expressed TCRB transcripts. About 4 million reads per sample were averaged for naive, central memory and regulatory samples. The table came from immunoSEQ multiplex PCR; TCRdb's copy has only in-frame clones and leaves some out. This sample has around 350,000 clones, with about 12% found just once. A heparinised blood draw that averaged roughly 100 mL was obtained once from each donor. Notes on this clone: Its antigen is not identified.

Source material: naive CD4+ T cells from blood. The clonotype comes from a man younger than 30 in good health.

The CDR3 spells CAWTVRRGYGYTF. The CDR3 DNA sequence: TGTGCCTGGACCGTACGTAGGGGATATGGCTACACCTTC. This sequence joins TRBV30 and TRBJ1-2, with D maybe TRBD1 (5 bases). From germline, CDR1 is GTSNPN and CDR2 SVGIG (reference sequence). This CDR3 region has 13 residues. V was cut by 4 bases and J by 5 bases, with 14 bases left in between.